This T cell receptor (beta chain) is from a study of CD8 T cells in Susac syndrome (dated by TCRdb to between 2019 and 2020). Regarding the study in general: Repertoire sequencing was used to test whether CD8+ T cell activation and differentiation in Susac syndrome was antigen driven.

Broader findings and caveats from the paper: The TCR sequencing and HLA analysis was acknowledged to have included a relatively small number of individuals.

High-throughput TCR beta sequencing profiled peripheral blood CD8+ and CD4+ T cells from healthy donors, Susac syndrome patients and multiple sclerosis patients. The multiple sclerosis controls were treatment-naive patients whose relapsing-remitting disease, either stable or active, fulfilled the revised McDonald criteria. Bulk CD8+ and CD4+ T cells were purified by magnetic negative isolation, while CD8+ TEMRA cells were enriched using FACS. Blood was collected in EDTA tubes and processed within 24 hours, with PBMCs isolated through density gradient centrifugation. PBMCs intended for TCR sequencing were cryopreserved in liquid nitrogen and were subsequently thawed in a 37 degrees C water bath. The sorted or isolated CD4+, CD8+ and CD8+ TEMRA cells had a purity of 90% or higher. The germline V gene yields LGHNA for CDR1 and YNFKEQ for CDR2. The CDR3 contains 15 residues, cysteine and phenylalanine counted. The DNA shown is the 45-base CDR3, in frame from base 1. Relative to germline, V is missing 1 base and J is missing 3 bases, with 1 base of the junction outside any gene match.

Comments on this clonotype: The antigen it binds to is not known. Per-nucleotide qualities are absent, and no much larger clonotype sits a single base away.

RNA was extracted using the RNeasy kit, and about 0.45 to 1 microgram was reverse transcribed with random hexamers. The immunoSEQ multiplex PCR assay, which covers 54 Vbeta and 13 Jbeta segments, was used to amplify TCR beta CDR3 regions. To correct PCR amplification bias, a synthetic template baseline was used for both primer optimization and computational correction. As for the original processing: Only productive sequences were kept, with reads annotated to V, D and J genes according to IMGT and analyzed in immunoSEQ Analyzer. Clonality was computed as one minus Shannon entropy normalized by log2 of the number of productive unique sequences. For each patient and control, public and private clones were evaluated within the 100 most prevalent clones. A clone was defined as Susac-specific if it was absent from the healthy and MS cohorts, from 1052 published viral clones and from other ImmuneACCESS disease sequences. Starting from the raw public reads, TCRdb applied fastp trimming at Q25, assembled clones with MiXCR and retained in-frame beta chains. Each CDR3 protein gets just one entry, which takes the most common genes and DNA from the rows behind it. The V and J calls and clone size come from TCRdb's table, not from the authors' own analysis. For this sample the table gives 200,000 or so distinct CDR3 sequences, of which more than 90% were detected only once. Around 0.085% of the sample is in the top ten clones.

This receptor was obtained from a human donor with multiple sclerosis. The rearrangement combines TRBV4-2 with TRBJ2-7, and TRBD2 matches 12 of the central bases. The sequenced material came from CD4+ T cells from PBMCs. The DNA sequence follows: TGTGCCAGCAGCCAAGGGACTAGCGGGGTCTACGAGCAGTACTTC. Translated, it gives CASSQGTSGVYEQYF.